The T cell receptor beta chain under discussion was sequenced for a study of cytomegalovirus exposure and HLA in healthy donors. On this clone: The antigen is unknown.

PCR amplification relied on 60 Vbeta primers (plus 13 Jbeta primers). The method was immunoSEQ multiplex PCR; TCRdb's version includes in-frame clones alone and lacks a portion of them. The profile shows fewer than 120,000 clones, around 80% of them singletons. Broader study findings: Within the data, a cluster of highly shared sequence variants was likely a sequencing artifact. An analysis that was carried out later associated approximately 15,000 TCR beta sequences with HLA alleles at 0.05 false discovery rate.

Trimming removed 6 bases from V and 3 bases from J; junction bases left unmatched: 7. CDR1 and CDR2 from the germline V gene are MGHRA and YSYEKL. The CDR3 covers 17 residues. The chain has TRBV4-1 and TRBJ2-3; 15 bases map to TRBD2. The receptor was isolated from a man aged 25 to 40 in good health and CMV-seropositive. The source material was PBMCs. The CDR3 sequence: CASRPGLAGGGTDTQYF. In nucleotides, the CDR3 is TGCGCCAGCAGGCCGGGACTAGCGGGGGGCGGAACAGATACGCAGTATTTT.